This TCR beta chain came from a study of blood T cell repertoires in COVID-19. The wider study: The study drew acute and convalescent COVID-19 samples from the United States, Italy and Spain.

In the study's own analysis: Amplified reference gene primers provided the basis for estimating nucleated cell counts. The method was immunoSEQ multiplex PCR; TCRdb's version includes in-frame clones alone and lacks a portion of them. V, J and clone size are those of that table, while D and trimming were read from the DNA. Among approximately 170,000 clones, roughly 88% were seen once, and the ten largest hold 6.5% to 7.5%. Unmatched junction bases numbered 8, after V lost 3 bases and J lost 4 bases. Germline V lookup: CDR1 SQVTM, CDR2 ANQGSEA. The CDR3 spans 15 residues. Seattle cases were enrolled at active infection and followed longitudinally.

Sequenced sample: peripheral blood. V is TRBV29-1 and J is TRBJ1-2, with TRBD1 matching 10 bases. This TCR came from a man at least 80 years old with COVID-19, enrolled during active disease. For the CDR3, the DNA is TGCAGCGTTGACCACAGGGACAGGGGCACCTATGGCTACACCTTC. It yields the protein CSVDHRDRGTYGYTF. The complete variable domain, with remaining parts taken from reference TRBV29-1 and TRBJ1-2, reads SAVISQKPSRDICQRGTSLTIQCQVDSQVTMMFWYRQQPGQSLTLIATANQGSEATYESGFVIDKFPISRPNLTFSTLTVSNMSPEDSSIYLCSVDHRDRGTYGYTFGSGTRLTVV.